This T cell receptor beta chain was sequenced in a study of control samples from healthy donors and cancer patients. CDR1 is LGHNT, CDR2 FRNRAP, per germline. V was pared by 2 bases and J by 0 bases, with 13 bases between. The CDR3 totals 16 residues. Here immunoSEQ multiplex PCR was the method, and the copy in TCRdb shows in-frame clones only, minus some. The data contain roughly 20,000 clones, around 84% of them singletons. The chain joins TRBV12-5 to TRBJ1-2; D gene unclear. Specimen: PBMCs. The TCR sequence derives from a woman aged 70-85 years with lung cancer. The CDR3 loop is CASGLSPTYPNYGYTF. The CDR3 DNA follows: TGTGCTAGTGGTTTGAGCCCCACTTACCCTAACTATGGCTACACCTTC.